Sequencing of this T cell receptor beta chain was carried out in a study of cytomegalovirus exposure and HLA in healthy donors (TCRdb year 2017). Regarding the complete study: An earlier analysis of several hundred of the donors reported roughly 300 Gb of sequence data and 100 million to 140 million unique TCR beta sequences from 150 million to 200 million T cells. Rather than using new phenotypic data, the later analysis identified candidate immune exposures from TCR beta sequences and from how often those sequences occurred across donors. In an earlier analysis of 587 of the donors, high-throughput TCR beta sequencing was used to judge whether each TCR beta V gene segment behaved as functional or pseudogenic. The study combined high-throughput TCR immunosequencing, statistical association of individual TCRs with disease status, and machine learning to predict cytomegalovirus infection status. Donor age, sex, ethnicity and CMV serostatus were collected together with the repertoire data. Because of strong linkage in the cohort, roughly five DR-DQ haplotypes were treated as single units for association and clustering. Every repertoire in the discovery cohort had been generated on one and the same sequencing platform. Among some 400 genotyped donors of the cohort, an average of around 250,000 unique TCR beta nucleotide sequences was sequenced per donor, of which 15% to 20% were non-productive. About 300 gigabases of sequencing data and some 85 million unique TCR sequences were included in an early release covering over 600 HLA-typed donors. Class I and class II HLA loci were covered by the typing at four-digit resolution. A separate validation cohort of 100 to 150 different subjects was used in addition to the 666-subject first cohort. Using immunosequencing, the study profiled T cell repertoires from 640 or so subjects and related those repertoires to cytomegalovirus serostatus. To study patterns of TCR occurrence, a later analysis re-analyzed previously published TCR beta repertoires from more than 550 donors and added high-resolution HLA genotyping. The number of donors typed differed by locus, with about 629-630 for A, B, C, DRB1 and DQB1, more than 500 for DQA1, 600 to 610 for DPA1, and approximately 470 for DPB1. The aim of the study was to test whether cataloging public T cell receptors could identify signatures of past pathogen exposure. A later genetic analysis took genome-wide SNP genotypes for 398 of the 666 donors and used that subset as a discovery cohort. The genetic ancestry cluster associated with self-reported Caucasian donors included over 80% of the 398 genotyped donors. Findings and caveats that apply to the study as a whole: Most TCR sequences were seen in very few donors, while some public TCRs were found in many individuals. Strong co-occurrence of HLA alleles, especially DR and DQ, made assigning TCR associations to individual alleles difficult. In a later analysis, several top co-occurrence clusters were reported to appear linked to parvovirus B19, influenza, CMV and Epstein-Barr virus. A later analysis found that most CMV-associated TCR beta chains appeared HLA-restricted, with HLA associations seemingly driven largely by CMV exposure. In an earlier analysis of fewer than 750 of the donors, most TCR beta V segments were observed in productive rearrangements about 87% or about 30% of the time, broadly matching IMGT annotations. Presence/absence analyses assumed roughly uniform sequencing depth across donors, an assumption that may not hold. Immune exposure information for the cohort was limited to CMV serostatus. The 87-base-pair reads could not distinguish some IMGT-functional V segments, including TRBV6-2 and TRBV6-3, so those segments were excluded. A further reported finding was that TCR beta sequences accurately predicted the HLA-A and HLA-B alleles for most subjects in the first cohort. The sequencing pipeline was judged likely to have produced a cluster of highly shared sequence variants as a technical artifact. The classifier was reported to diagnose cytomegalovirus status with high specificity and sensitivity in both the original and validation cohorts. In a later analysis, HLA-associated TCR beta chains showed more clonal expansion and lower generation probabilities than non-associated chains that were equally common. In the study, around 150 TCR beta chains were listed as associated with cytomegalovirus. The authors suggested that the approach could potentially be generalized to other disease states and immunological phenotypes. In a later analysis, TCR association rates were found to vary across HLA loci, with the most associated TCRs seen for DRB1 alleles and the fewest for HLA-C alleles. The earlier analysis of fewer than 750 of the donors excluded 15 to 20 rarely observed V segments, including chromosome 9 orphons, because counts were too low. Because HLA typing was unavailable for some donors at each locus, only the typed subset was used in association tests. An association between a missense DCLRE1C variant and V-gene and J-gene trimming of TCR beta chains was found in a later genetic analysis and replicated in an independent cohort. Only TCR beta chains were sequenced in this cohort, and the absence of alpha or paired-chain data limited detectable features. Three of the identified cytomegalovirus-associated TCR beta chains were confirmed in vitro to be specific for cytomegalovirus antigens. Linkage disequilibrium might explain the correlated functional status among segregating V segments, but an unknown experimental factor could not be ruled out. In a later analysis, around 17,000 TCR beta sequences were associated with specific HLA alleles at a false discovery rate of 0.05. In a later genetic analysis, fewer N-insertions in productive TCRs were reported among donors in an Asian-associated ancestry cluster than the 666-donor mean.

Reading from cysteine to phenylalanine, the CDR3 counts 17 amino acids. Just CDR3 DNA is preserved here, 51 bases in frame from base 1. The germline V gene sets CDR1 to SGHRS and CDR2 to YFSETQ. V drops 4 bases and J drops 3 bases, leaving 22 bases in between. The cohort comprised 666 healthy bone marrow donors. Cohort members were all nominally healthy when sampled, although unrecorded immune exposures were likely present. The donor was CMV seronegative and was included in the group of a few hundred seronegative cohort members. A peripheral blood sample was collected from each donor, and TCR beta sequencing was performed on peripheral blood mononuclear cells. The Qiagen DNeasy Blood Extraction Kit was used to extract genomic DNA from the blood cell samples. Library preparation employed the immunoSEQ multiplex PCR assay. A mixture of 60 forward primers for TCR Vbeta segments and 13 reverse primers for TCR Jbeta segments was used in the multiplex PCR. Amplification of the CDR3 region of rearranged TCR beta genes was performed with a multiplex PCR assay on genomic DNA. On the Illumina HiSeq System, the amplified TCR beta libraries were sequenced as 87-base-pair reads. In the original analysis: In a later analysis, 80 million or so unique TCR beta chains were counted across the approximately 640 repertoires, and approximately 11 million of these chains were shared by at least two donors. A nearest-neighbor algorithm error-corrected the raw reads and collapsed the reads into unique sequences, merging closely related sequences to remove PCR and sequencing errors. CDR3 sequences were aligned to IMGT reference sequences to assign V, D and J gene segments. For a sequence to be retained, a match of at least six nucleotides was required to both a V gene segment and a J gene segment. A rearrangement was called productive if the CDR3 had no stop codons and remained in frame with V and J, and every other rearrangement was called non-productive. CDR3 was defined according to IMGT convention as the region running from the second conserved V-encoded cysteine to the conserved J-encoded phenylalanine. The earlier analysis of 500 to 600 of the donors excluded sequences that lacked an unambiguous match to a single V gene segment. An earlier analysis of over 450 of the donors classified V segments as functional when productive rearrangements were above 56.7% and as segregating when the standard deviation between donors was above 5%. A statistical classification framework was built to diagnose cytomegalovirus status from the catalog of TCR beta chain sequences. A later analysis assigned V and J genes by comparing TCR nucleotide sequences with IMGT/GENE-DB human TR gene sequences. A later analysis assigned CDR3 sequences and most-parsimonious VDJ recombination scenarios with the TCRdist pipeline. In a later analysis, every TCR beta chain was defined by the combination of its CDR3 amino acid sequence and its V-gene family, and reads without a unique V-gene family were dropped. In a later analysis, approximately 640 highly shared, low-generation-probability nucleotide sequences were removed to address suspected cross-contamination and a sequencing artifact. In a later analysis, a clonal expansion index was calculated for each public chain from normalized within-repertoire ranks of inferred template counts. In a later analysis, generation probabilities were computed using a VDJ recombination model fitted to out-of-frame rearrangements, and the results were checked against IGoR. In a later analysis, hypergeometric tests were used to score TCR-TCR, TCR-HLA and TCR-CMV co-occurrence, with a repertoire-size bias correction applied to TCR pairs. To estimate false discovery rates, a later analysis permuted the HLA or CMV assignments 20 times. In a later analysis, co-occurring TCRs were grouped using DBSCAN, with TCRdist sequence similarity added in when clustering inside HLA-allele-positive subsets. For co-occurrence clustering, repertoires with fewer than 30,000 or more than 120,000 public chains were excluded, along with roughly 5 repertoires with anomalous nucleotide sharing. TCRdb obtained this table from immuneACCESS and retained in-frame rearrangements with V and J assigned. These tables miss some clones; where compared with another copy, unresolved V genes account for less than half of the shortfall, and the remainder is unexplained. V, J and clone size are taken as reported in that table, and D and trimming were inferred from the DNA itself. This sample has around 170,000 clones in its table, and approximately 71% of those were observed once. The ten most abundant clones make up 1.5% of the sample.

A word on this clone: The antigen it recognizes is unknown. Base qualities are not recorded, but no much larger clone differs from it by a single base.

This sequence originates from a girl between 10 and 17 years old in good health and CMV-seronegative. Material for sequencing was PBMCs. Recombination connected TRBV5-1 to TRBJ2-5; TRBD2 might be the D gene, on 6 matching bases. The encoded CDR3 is CASSPPPWLATEETQYF. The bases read TGCGCCAGCAGCCCACCGCCTTGGCTAGCGACAGAAGAGACCCAGTACTTC.